A selection of T cell receptor beta chains follows, all from one sample in a study of cytomegalovirus exposure and HLA in healthy donors. Here immunoSEQ multiplex PCR was the method, and the copy in TCRdb shows in-frame clones only, minus some. Of roughly 250,000 clones listed, roughly 81% are singletons. Sequenced input: PBMCs. These receptor sequences come from a woman aged 40-49 years in good health and CMV-seropositive. CDR3s include the opening cysteine and the closing phenylalanine or tryptophan. D genes are given only for firm matches. Rows give clone size only sometimes, using once, few, many, or a class for an expanded clone.

cdr3_aa cdr3_nt d_call v_call clone_size cdr3_length j_call
CASSLEQGGNYEQYF TGCGCCAGCAGCTTAGAGCAGGGTGGGAACTACGAGCAGTACTTC . TRBV5-1 . 15 TRBJ2-7
CSASFRETQYF TGCAGTGCTAGCTTCCGAGAGACCCAGTACTTC . TRBV20-1 . 11 TRBJ2-5
CASSPAGGERYGYTF TGTGCCAGCAGCCCGGCCGGGGGGGAACGCTATGGCTACACCTTC . TRBV6-5 . 15 TRBJ1-2
CASSPGLAGGETQYF TGTGCCAGCAGCCCCGGACTAGCGGGAGGAGAGACCCAGTACTTC TRBD2 TRBV13 . 15 TRBJ2-5
CASSSTGGGEKLFF TGTGCCAGTAGTTCCACAGGCGGGGGTGAAAAACTGTTTTTT . TRBV19 . 14 TRBJ1-4
CASSLWQGGHGYTF TGTGCCAGCAGTTTATGGCAGGGAGGGCATGGCTACACCTTC . TRBV27 . 14 TRBJ1-2
CASSSHRVETQYF TGTGCCAGCAGCTCCCACAGGGTAGAGACCCAGTACTTC . TRBV4-2 . 13 TRBJ2-5
CASSPRQNSNQPQHF TGTGCCAGTAGTCCCCGACAGAATAGCAATCAGCCCCAGCATTTT . TRBV19 . 15 TRBJ1-5
CASITSRIKYNEQFF TGTGCCAGCATTACGTCCAGGATCAAATACAATGAGCAGTTCTTC . TRBV5-6 . 15 TRBJ2-1
CASSLGTSGREQYF TGTGCCAGCAGTTTAGGGACTAGCGGGAGAGAGCAGTACTTC TRBD2 TRBV28 . 14 TRBJ2-7
CASSFSTNRVEETQYF TGTGCCAGCAGCTTTTCCACCAACAGGGTCGAAGAGACCCAGTACTTC . TRBV5-4 . 16 TRBJ2-5
CAIRPGLFSGANVLTF TGTGCCATCAGACCGGGACTGTTCTCTGGGGCCAACGTCCTGACTTTC . TRBV10-3 once 16 TRBJ2-6
CASSLAPGGTNEKLFF TGTGCCAGCAGCTTAGCGCCCGGGGGAACTAATGAAAAACTGTTTTTT . TRBV7-9 once 16 TRBJ1-4
CASAMGQPNEKLFF TGTGCTAGCGCAATGGGACAGCCTAATGAAAAACTGTTTTTT TRBD1 TRBV12-5 . 14 TRBJ1-4
CASSFRDTNQPQHF TGTGCCAGCAGCTTCCGGGACACCAATCAGCCCCAGCATTTT . TRBV13 . 14 TRBJ1-5
CSAPRTVGTFF TGCAGTGCACCTAGGACCGTCGGGACTTTCTTT . TRBV20-1 . 11 TRBJ1-1
CASSSSGGVLIHLYGYTF TGTGCCAGCAGTTCTAGTGGGGGGGTCTTGATCCACCTCTATGGCTACACCTTC . TRBV28 . 18 TRBJ1-2
CASSPPGQSNYGYTF TGTGCCAGCTCACCACCGGGACAGAGTAACTATGGCTACACCTTC TRBD1 TRBV18 . 15 TRBJ1-2
CASQNRDRSSYEQYF TGTGCCAGCCAAAACCGGGACAGGAGCTCCTACGAGCAGTACTTC TRBD1 TRBV18 . 15 TRBJ2-7
CASSSGLNEQFF TGTGCCAGCAGCTCAGGACTGAATGAGCAGTTCTTC . TRBV11-1 once 12 TRBJ2-1
CASSRRSGSSYNEQFF TGTGCCAGCAGCCGCCGATCTGGTAGCTCCTACAATGAGCAGTTCTTC . TRBV5-6 . 16 TRBJ2-1
CASSLGGNYGYTF TGTGCCAGCAGTTTGGGGGGAAACTATGGCTACACCTTC . TRBV28 . 13 TRBJ1-2
CASSFYQPGVDYGYTF TGTGCCAGCAGCTTTTACCAACCGGGGGTAGACTATGGCTACACCTTC . TRBV7-2 . 16 TRBJ1-2
CASSLGNPGADNEQFF TGTGCCAGTAGTCTTGGAAATCCAGGGGCCGACAATGAGCAGTTCTTC . TRBV19 once 16 TRBJ2-1
CASRIRQQQETQYF TGTGCCAGCAGGATCAGACAGCAGCAAGAGACCCAGTACTTC . TRBV6-5 . 14 TRBJ2-5
CASSLGQGRSNQPQHF TGTGCCAGCAGCCTAGGACAGGGGAGGTCCAATCAGCCCCAGCATTTT TRBD1 TRBV7-8 few 16 TRBJ1-5
CASRAGSLSGELFF TGTGCCAGTAGGGCGGGTTCCCTATCCGGGGAGCTGTTTTTT . TRBV19 . 14 TRBJ2-2
CASSLAPGGATEAFF TGCGCCAGCAGCTTGGCTCCAGGGGGAGCCACTGAAGCTTTCTTT TRBD1 TRBV5-1 . 15 TRBJ1-1
CASSISLWTLNTEAFF TGTGCCAGTAGTATATCCCTATGGACACTGAACACTGAAGCTTTCTTT . TRBV19 . 16 TRBJ1-1
CASSLEGGLETQYF TGTGCCAGCAGCTTGGAAGGGGGCTTGGAGACCCAGTACTTC TRBD1 TRBV5-4 . 14 TRBJ2-5
CASSLGSEMNTEAFF TGCGCCAGCAGCTTGGGGTCAGAAATGAACACTGAAGCTTTCTTT . TRBV5-1 . 15 TRBJ1-1
CASSQTTVAEQYF TGTGCCAGCAGCCAGACGACGGTAGCCGAGCAGTACTTC . TRBV16 . 13 TRBJ2-7
CAWSNSRQGKQYF TGTGCCTGGAGTAATAGTAGGCAGGGCAAGCAGTACTTC . TRBV30 . 13 TRBJ2-7
CASSLDSGAFTGELFF TGTGCTAGCAGCTTAGACAGCGGGGCCTTCACCGGGGAGCTGTTTTTT TRBD2 TRBV7-7 . 16 TRBJ2-2
CASSWEGEQFF TGTGCCAGCAGCTGGGAGGGTGAGCAGTTCTTC TRBD2 TRBV7-3 . 11 TRBJ2-1
CASSPVGQGVTEAFF TGTGCCAGCTCACCAGTGGGACAGGGGGTCACTGAAGCTTTCTTT TRBD1 TRBV18 . 15 TRBJ1-1
CASRPSSGSRNTGELFF TGTGCCAGCAGACCGTCAAGCGGGAGTAGAAACACCGGGGAGCTGTTTTTT TRBD2 TRBV27 . 17 TRBJ2-2
CASSILGSQETQYF TGTGCCAGCAGCATTCTAGGGAGCCAAGAGACCCAGTACTTC . TRBV27 . 14 TRBJ2-5
CASSPPGAYEQYF TGTGCCAGCAGCCCGCCGGGGGCCTACGAGCAGTACTTC . TRBV7-9 . 13 TRBJ2-7
CASSSSGPNSYEQYF TGTGCCAGCAGTTCTAGCGGCCCTAACTCCTACGAGCAGTACTTC TRBD2 TRBV6-6 . 15 TRBJ2-7
CASSLVGLTGPGELFF TGTGCCAGCAGCTTAGTCGGTTTGACAGGGCCCGGGGAGCTGTTTTTT TRBD1 TRBV7-9 . 16 TRBJ2-2
CASSLEGGAISVDEQFF TGTGCCAGCAGCTTAGAAGGGGGGGCCATTAGCGTGGATGAGCAGTTCTTC . TRBV11-3 . 17 TRBJ2-1
CASSLDPSTSGDGETQYF TGTGCCAGCAGCTTGGACCCTTCGACTAGCGGAGACGGAGAGACCCAGTACTTC TRBD2 TRBV7-8 . 18 TRBJ2-5
CASSPVAGDYQETQYF TGTGCCAGCAGCCCCGTGGCAGGGGATTACCAAGAGACCCAGTACTTC . TRBV7-2 . 16 TRBJ2-5